A selection of T cell receptor beta chains follows, all from one sample in a study of Ad26.COV2.S vaccination and SARS-CoV-2 variants. TCRdb's copy holds only in-frame clones and misses some; the assay was immunoSEQ multiplex PCR. The data show approximately 420,000 clones, approximately 86% seen once. The sample in question was peripheral blood, obtained in a trial of Ad26.COV2.S vaccine versus placebo. These receptors all come from a person aged 18-60 years who received the Ad26.COV2.S COVID-19 vaccine or a placebo. Both conserved end residues are part of each CDR3. Clone size is not always given. Where it is, it says once, few, many or a class for expanded clones.

clone_size	v_call	cdr3_length	j_call	cdr3_aa
NA	TRBV5-6	14	TRBJ2-3	CASSPRVGTDTQYF
few	TRBV24-1	16	TRBJ1-5	CATSGSWGISNQPQHF
NA	TRBV7-9	16	TRBJ1-6	CASSLRQGVYNSPLHF
once	TRBV3-1/TRBV3-2	16	TRBJ1-1	CASSRWTGVMNTEAFF
NA	TRBV7-8	14	TRBJ2-5	CAGGTGGRQETQYF
once	TRBV12-3/TRBV12-4	12	TRBJ1-1	CASSLSGTEAFF
NA	TRBV19	17	TRBJ2-2	CASSIDREYGNTGELFF
NA	TRBV29-1	11	TRBJ2-5	CSGWTGGTQYF
NA	TRBV5-4	12	TRBJ2-1	CASSASYNEQFF
NA	TRBV7-2	14	TRBJ1-6	CASSSTVKNSPLHF
NA	TRBV19	13	TRBJ1-1	CASSIQGLAEAFF
NA	TRBV5-1	16	TRBJ1-4	CASSLRPDRTDEKLFF
NA	TRBV5-1	15	TRBJ1-4	CASSILGTTNEKLFF
once	TRBV2	14	TRBJ2-7	CASRPGTVIYEQYF
NA	TRBV5-1	15	TRBJ2-1	CASSLVAGGYNEQFF
NA	TRBV15	17	TRBJ2-2	CATSRDISGVDTGELFF
NA	TRBV21-1	15	TRBJ2-5	CASSKGRGRGETQYF
NA	TRBV30	12	TRBJ1-2	CAWSVHGYGYTF
NA	TRBV5-4	14	TRBJ1-2	CASSPEAEPYGYTF
NA	TRBV12-3/TRBV12-4	13	TRBJ1-1	CASSFWGQAEAFF
once	TRBV5-1	13	TRBJ2-2	CASQLGRTGELFF
NA	TRBV5-1	13	TRBJ2-1	CASSPEGLDEQFF
NA	TRBV12-5	15	TRBJ1-2	CASGPPGTAPYGYTF
once	TRBV4-2	13	TRBJ1-2	CASSQDRAGGYTF
NA	TRBV6-2/TRBV6-3	14	TRBJ2-1	CASSYRESYNEQFF
NA	TRBV6-2/TRBV6-3	14	TRBJ1-1	CASSYNLGATEAFF
NA	TRBV12-5	12	TRBJ2-1	CASGSQGLEQFF
NA	TRBV5-1	15	TRBJ2-5	CASSISAKAGETQYF
once	TRBV7-9	15	TRBJ2-5	CASSLRLFEGETQYF
NA	TRBV2	13	TRBJ1-2	CASSVGTGYGYTF
NA	TRBV18	14	TRBJ1-2	CASSEGQGVDGYTF
NA	TRBV18	13	TRBJ1-1	CASSLGQNTEAFF
NA	TRBV4-1	18	TRBJ1-1	CASSQEVFRTGGRTEAFF
NA	TRBV19	15	TRBJ2-6	CASSIKGFGANVLTF
NA	TRBV4-1	16	TRBJ1-2	CASSPEPAGPNYGYTF
NA	TRBV9	14	TRBJ2-1	CASSVELRYNEQFF
few	TRBV6-5	14	TRBJ2-2	CASIQGSDTGELFF
NA	TRBV19	13	TRBJ1-1	CASSIVGAAEAFF
NA	TRBV10-3	14	TRBJ2-7	CAISEGHRSYEQYF
once	TRBV28	12	TRBJ2-6	CASNSGANVLTF
NA	TRBV10-3	11	TRBJ2-3	CAISVADTQYF
few	TRBV7-9	13	TRBJ1-1	CASSRTTRPEAFF
NA	TRBV4-3	15	TRBJ1-1	CASSQDGTGNTEAFF
NA	TRBV2	15	TRBJ1-1	CASSLTGSWNTEAFF
NA	TRBV11-2	16	TRBJ1-6	CASSLPGGSYNSPLHF
NA	TRBV6-5	13	TRBJ1-4	CASRASTVGKLFF
NA	TRBV7-9	13	TRBJ2-2	CASSHGLTGELFF
NA	TRBV6-2/TRBV6-3	17	TRBJ2-1	CASTPPRGVRSYNEQFF
NA	TRBV6-6	15	TRBJ1-1	CASSSASTMNTEAFF
once	TRBV5-4	14	TRBJ1-2	CASSSGLNRYGYTF
few	TRBV10-2	15	TRBJ1-5	CASSWEGPSLLSQHF
NA	TRBV4-1	13	TRBJ2-5	CASSQGLGETQYF
NA	TRBV30	13	TRBJ1-3	CAWSVPGGNTIYF
NA	TRBV3-1/TRBV3-2	16	TRBJ2-2	CASSQDRGTGAGELFF
NA	TRBV4-1	15	TRBJ1-1	CASSQVADRNTEAFF
NA	TRBV13	15	TRBJ2-5	CASSARLAEQETQYF
NA	TRBV6-1	16	TRBJ2-2	CASSGPGQGPTGELFF